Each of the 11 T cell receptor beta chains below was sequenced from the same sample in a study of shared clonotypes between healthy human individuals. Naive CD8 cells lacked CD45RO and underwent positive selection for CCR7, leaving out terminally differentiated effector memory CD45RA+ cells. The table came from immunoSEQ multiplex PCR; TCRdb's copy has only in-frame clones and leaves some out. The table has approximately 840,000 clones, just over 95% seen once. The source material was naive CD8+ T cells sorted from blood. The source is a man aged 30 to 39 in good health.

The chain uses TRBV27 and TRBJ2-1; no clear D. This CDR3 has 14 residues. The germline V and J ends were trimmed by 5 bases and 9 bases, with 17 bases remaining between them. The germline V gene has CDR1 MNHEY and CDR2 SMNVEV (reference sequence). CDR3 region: CASSQSGFYGEQFF. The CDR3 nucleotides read TGTGCCAGCAGTCAGTCCGGGTTTTACGGTGAGCAGTTCTTC.

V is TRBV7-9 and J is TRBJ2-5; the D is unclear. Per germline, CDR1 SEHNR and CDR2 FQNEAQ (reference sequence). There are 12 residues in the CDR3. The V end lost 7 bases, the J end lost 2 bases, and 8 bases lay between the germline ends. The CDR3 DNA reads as TGTGCCAGCACCCTTGAGCAAGAGACCCAGTACTTC. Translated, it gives CASTLEQETQYF.

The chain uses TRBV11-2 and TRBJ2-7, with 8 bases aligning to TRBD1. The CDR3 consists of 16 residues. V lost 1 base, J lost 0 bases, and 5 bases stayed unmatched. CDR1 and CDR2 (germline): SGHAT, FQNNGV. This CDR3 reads CASSLGDRQSSYEQYF. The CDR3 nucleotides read TGTGCCAGCAGCTTAGGGGACAGGCAGAGCTCCTACGAGCAGTACTTC.

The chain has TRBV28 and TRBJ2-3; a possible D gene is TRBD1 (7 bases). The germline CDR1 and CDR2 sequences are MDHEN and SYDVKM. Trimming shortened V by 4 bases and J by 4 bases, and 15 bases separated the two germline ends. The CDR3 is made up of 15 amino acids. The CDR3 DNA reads TGTGCCAGCAGTTCAGCGGCAGGGGGGTCAGATACGCAGTATTTT. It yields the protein CASSSAAGGSDTQYF.

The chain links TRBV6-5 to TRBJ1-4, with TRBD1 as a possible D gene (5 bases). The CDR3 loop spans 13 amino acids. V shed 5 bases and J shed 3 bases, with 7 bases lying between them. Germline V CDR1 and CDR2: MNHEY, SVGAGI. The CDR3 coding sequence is TGTGCCAGCAGTCAGACAGCTAATGAAAAACTGTTTTTT. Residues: CASSQTANEKLFF.

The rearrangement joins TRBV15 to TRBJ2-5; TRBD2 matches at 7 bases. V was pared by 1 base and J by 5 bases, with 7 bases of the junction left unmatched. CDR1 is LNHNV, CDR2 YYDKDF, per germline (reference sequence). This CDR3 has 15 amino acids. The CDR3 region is CATSRGLGGGETQYF. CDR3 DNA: TGTGCCACCAGCAGAGGCCTGGGGGGAGGGGAGACCCAGTACTTC.

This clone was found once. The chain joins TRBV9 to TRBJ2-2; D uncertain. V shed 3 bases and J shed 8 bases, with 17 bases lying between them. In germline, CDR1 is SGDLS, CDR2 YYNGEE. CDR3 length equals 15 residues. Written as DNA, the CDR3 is TGTGCCAGCAGCGCCTTCGACTCAATAGGGGGGGAGCTGTTTTTT. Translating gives CASSAFDSIGGELFF.

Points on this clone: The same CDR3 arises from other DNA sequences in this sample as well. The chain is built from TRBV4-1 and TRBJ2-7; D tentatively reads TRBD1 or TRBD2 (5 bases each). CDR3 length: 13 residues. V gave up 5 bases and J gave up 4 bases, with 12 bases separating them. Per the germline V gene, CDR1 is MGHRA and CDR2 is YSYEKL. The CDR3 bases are TGCGCCAGCAGCGGGACGGGCTCTTACGAGCAGTACTTC. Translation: CASSGTGSYEQYF.

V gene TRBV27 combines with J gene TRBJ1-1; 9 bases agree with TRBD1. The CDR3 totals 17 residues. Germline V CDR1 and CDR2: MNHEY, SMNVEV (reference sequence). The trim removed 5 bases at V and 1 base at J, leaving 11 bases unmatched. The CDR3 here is CASSLGWGDRENTEAFF. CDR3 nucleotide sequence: TGTGCCAGCAGTCTCGGATGGGGGGACAGGGAGAACACTGAAGCTTTCTTT.

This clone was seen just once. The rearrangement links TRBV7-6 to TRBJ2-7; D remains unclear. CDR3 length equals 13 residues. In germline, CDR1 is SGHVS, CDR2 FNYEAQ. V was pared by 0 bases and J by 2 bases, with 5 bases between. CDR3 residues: CASSLAEPYEQYF. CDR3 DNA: TGTGCCAGCAGCTTAGCGGAACCCTACGAGCAGTACTTC. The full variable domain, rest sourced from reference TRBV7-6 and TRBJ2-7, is GAGVSQSPRYKVTKRGQDVALRCDPISGHVSLYWYRQALGQGPEFLTYFNYEAQQDKSGLPNDRFSAERPEGSISTLTIQRTEQRDSAMYRCASSLAEPYEQYFGPGTRLTVT.

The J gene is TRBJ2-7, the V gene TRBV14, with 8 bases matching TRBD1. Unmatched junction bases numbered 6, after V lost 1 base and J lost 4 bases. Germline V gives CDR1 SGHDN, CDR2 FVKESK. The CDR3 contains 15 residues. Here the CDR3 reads CASSQVQGAGYEQYF. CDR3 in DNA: TGTGCCAGCAGCCAAGTTCAGGGGGCAGGGTACGAGCAGTACTTC.